The 28 T cell receptor beta chains below come from one sample, sequenced in a study of regulatory T cells in long-lasting Graves disease. To make TCR beta libraries, researchers used iRepertoire HTBI primers and Arm-PCR of CDR3 regions. TCRdb re-called the multiplex PCR reads with MiXCR, one entry per CDR3 protein. The sample records roughly 470,000 distinct CDR3 sequences, around 20% being singletons. Documented time point: persistent/refractory GD, antithyroid drugs over 5 years with positive TRAb. RNA from PBMCs was the source of the TCR library. The sequenced sample was peripheral blood mononuclear cells (PBMCs), obtained when the disease was refractory, from a patient treated with antithyroid drugs. All receptors come from a female donor with Graves disease.

Ten or more counts support this clonotype. This sequence joins TRBV6-2 or TRBV6-3 and TRBJ2-5; weak D call: TRBD1 (6 bases). The germline V and J ends were trimmed by 2 bases and 5 bases, with 18 bases remaining between them. CDR3 length: 16 residues. The germline CDR1 and CDR2 sequences are MNHEY and SVGEGT. As DNA, the CDR3 is TGTGCCAGCAGTTACGCCAACAGGGCTAGTTGGGAGACCCAGTACTTC. Translating gives CASSYANRASWETQYF.

This clonotype was detected many times. The rearrangement links TRBV27 to TRBJ2-5; D is unresolved. CDR3 length: 13 residues. Trimming shortened V by 7 bases and J by 5 bases, and 14 bases separated the two germline ends. Germline values: CDR1 MNHEY, CDR2 SMNVEV (reference sequence). CDR3 DNA: TGTGCCAGCACCGACTTGAGCCTTGAGACCCAGTACTTC. Protein: CASTDLSLETQYF.

The rearrangement joins TRBV4-3 to TRBJ2-5, with D possibly being TRBD2 (5 bases). The V and J ends lost 2 bases and 3 bases respectively, with 13 bases between them. This CDR3 contains 15 residues. Germline V lookup: CDR1 LGHNA, CDR2 YSLEER. CDR3 DNA: TGCGCCAGCAGCCAAATTGGACTCTTCGAAGAGACCCAGTACTTC. As protein: CASSQIGLFEETQYF.

This clonotype was detected a few times. J is TRBJ2-6 and V is TRBV7-6; D unclear. Germline assignment: CDR1 SGHVS and CDR2 FNYEAQ. V gave up 1 base and J gave up 12 bases, with 13 bases separating them. This CDR3 is 14 amino acids long. This chain's CDR3 is CASSLERHGSVLTF. The DNA of the CDR3 is TGTGCCAGCAGCTTAGAAAGGCACGGAAGCGTCCTGACTTTC.

This clonotype was observed a few times. V usage is TRBV24-1 and J usage is TRBJ1-5; D is ambiguous. The ends were cut back, 9 bases at V and 13 bases at J, with 18 bases in the middle. There are 12 residues in the CDR3. Germline V gives CDR1 KGHDR, CDR2 SFDVKD. CDR3 sequence (DNA): TGTGCCACCTCGACGCTAGGCATCGATCAGCATTTT. Its translation: CATSTLGIDQHF.

This chain uses TRBV12-5 with TRBJ2-2; tentatively, D is TRBD2 (7 bases). Trimming shortened V by 0 bases and J by 0 bases, and 14 bases separated the two germline ends. This CDR3 spans 18 amino acids. The germline V gene encodes CDR1 LGHNT and CDR2 FRNRAP. In DNA, the CDR3 is TGTGCTAGTGGTTTGGTAACATGGGGGGGCCCGAACACCGGGGAGCTGTTTTTT. It specifies CASGLVTWGGPNTGELFF.

This clonotype was recorded at least ten times. The chain recombines TRBV10-3 with TRBJ2-7; the D call may be TRBD1 or TRBD2 (5 bases each). The CDR3 is 11 amino acids. Germline-derived CDR1 and CDR2 are ENHRY and SYGVKD. V was clipped by 6 bases and J by 5 bases, with 8 bases between them. The CDR3 protein is CAISEGHEQYF. CDR3 sequence (DNA): TGTGCCATCAGCGAGGGGCACGAGCAGTACTTC.

As regards this clonotype: A read error may be the cause here, since a much bigger clone is one base away. CDR3 sequence (DNA): TGTGCCAGCAGCCAGACTAGCTCCGGCGGGCAGTACTTC. Residues: CASSQTSSGGQYF. The rearrangement joins TRBV9 to TRBJ2-7, with 7 bases fitting TRBD2. This CDR3 has 13 amino acids. The germline V gene has CDR1 SGDLS and CDR2 YYNGEE. With 4 bases clipped from V and 9 bases from J, the junction kept 10 bases outside the gene matches.

This clonotype was observed a handful of times. The chain couples TRBV20-1 to TRBJ2-7; maybe TRBD2 (6 bases). The CDR3 covers 16 residues. Germline V lookup: CDR1 DFQATT, CDR2 SNEGSKA (reference sequence). V dropped 0 bases and J dropped 0 bases, with 15 bases sitting between them. In DNA form, the CDR3 reads TGCAGTGCTAGAGACCGAAATAGCGGAATCTCCTACGAGCAGTACTTC. This gives the protein CSARDRNSGISYEQYF.

This clonotype turned up a few times. The V call is TRBV4-3, the J call TRBJ2-6; D gene ambiguous. The ends were cut back, 6 bases at V and 0 bases at J, with 9 bases in the middle. This CDR3 spans 15 amino acids. The germline V gene encodes CDR1 LGHNA and CDR2 YSLEER. The CDR3 reads CASSYRVSGANVLTF. CDR3 coding DNA: TGCGCCAGCAGTTATCGTGTCTCTGGGGCCAACGTCCTGACTTTC.

This rearrangement joins TRBV20-1 to TRBJ2-7; TRBD1 matches at 7 bases. The CDR3 is made up of 13 amino acids. Germline V gives CDR1 DFQATT, CDR2 SNEGSKA (reference sequence). The V and J ends lost 3 bases and 6 bases, in that order; junction bases with no gene match: 8. The CDR3 nucleotides are TGCAGTGCTAGTAGGCAGGGGGATCGCGAGCAGTACTTC. It yields the protein CSASRQGDREQYF.

This clonotype was detected ten times or more. This chain links TRBV2 with TRBJ2-2, with a tentative D call TRBD2 (5 bases). This CDR3 spans 15 amino acids. Germline V gene data show CDR1 as SNHLY and CDR2 as FYNNEI. Deletions cut 3 bases from V and 6 bases from J, with 14 bases between. The CDR3 spells CASSETDYDPGELFF. As DNA, the CDR3 is TGTGCCAGCAGTGAGACTGACTACGACCCCGGGGAGCTGTTTTTT.

The chain recombines TRBV19 with TRBJ2-1; D not certain. CDR3 length equals 13 residues. Germline V gene data show CDR1 as LNHDA and CDR2 as SQIVND (reference sequence). Trimming cost V 5 bases and J 5 bases, with 10 bases left between them. CDR3 in DNA: TGTGCCAGTAGTCATCGGACGAACAATGAGCAGTTCTTC. Protein product: CASSHRTNNEQFF.

Points on this clonotype: This may be a read error, as it is one base from a much larger clone. The genes are TRBV20-1 and TRBJ2-5; tentative D call: TRBD2 (7 bases). The CDR3 sequence is 12 residues long. Germline V gives CDR1 DFQATT, CDR2 SNEGSKA (reference sequence). CDR3 amino acids: CGAPGEGETQYF. CDR3 bases: TGCGGTGCGCCAGGGGAGGGGGAGACCCAGTACTTC.

J is TRBJ2-7 and V is TRBV7-9; perhaps TRBD1 as D (5 bases). There are 14 residues in the CDR3. Per the germline V gene, CDR1 is SEHNR and CDR2 is FQNEAQ (reference sequence). V lost 1 base and J lost 2, with 9 bases in between. CDR3 DNA sequence: TGTGCCAGCAGCTTAGTGGAAGGGGCCTACGAGCAGTACTTC. It encodes CASSLVEGAYEQYF.

The table lists this clonotype with many counts. The rearrangement uses TRBV6-5 and TRBJ2-2; tentative D call: TRBD1 (5 bases). V was shortened by 0 bases and J by 6 bases, with 11 bases between the two germline ends. The CDR3 runs to 15 residues. The germline V gene has CDR1 MNHEY and CDR2 SVGAGI. CDR3 amino acids: CASSYSKSGSGELFF. The CDR3 region has the DNA TGTGCCAGCAGTTACTCGAAGTCAGGGTCCGGGGAGCTGTTTTTT.

This clonotype came up many times. V is TRBV7-2 and J is TRBJ1-2; no firm D call. This CDR3 spans 15 amino acids. Trimming removed 2 bases from V and 6 bases from J, with 16 bases in between. Germline-derived CDR1 and CDR2 are SGHTA and FQGNSA. CDR3 in DNA: TGTGCCAGCAGCTTACGGAGCGGGCGGCGAGATGGCTACACCTTC. This encodes CASSLRSGRRDGYTF.

This rearrangement joins TRBV7-9 to TRBJ1-2; TRBD1 might be the D (6 bases). Trimming took off 11 bases at V and 7 bases at J, with 20 bases between the two ends. Germline CDR1 and CDR2: SEHNR and FQNEAQ (reference sequence). The CDR3 contains 13 residues. Written as DNA, the CDR3 is TGTGCCGGCATTACCGAGGGGGGCGGTGGCTACACCTTC. This translates into CAGITEGGGGYTF.

This clonotype was seen a handful of times. The CDR3 DNA sequence: TGTGCCAGCAGCCCTGGGGGTGGAACTAATGAAAAACTGTTTTTT. The encoded protein is CASSPGGGTNEKLFF. The chain joins TRBV13 to TRBJ1-4; possible D gene TRBD1, 5 bases. The CDR3 has 15 residues. Between the trimmed V and J ends, which lost 5 bases and 1 base, there was a span of 11 bases. Per the germline V gene, CDR1 is PRHDT and CDR2 is FYEKMQ (reference sequence). Variable domain in full (rest from reference TRBV13 and TRBJ1-4): AAGVIQSPRHLIKEKRETATLKCYPIPRHDTVYWYQQGPGQDPQFLISFYEKMQSDKGSIPDRFSAQQFSDYHSELNMSSLELGDSALYFCASSPGGGTNEKLFFGSGTQLSVL.

This clonotype has more than one count but fewer than ten. V is TRBV5-1 and J is TRBJ2-7; D uncertain. CDR1 and CDR2 from the germline V gene are SGHRS and YFSETQ. The CDR3 runs 15 residues. Trimming took off 0 bases at V and 2 bases at J, with 12 bases between the two ends. The chain's CDR3 is CASSLGNVGPYEQYF. In DNA form, the CDR3 reads TGCGCCAGCAGCTTGGGAAACGTGGGTCCCTACGAGCAGTACTTC.

This clonotype was found many times. The J gene is TRBJ1-5, the V gene TRBV28, with 7 bases matching TRBD1. CDR3 length: 14 amino acids. Trimming at V came to 2 bases and at J to 3 bases, leaving 1 base not matched to a gene. Germline-derived CDR1 and CDR2 are MDHEN and SYDVKM. CDR3: CASSLGTDNQPQHF. The DNA of the CDR3 is TGTGCCAGCAGTTTAGGGACAGACAATCAGCCCCAGCATTTT.

This clonotype was seen ten or more times. The chain employs TRBV28 and TRBJ1-1, with D perhaps matching TRBD1 (5 bases). Germline CDR1 is MDHEN and CDR2 is SYDVKM. This CDR3 comprises 16 residues. Trimming stripped 7 bases from V and 0 bases from J, with 18 bases between. For the CDR3, the DNA is TGTGCCAGCATCCCCCAAACAAGGGGCTTGAACACTGAAGCTTTCTTT. Encoded protein: CASIPQTRGLNTEAFF.

At least ten counts were recorded for this clonotype. The chain combines TRBV28 with TRBJ2-5; 9 bases align to TRBD2. The CDR3 contains 13 residues. Germline V lookup: CDR1 MDHEN, CDR2 SYDVKM. V trimming: 6 bases; J trimming: 4 bases; junction bases outside the gene matches: 3. The CDR3: CASSSTSGETQYF. DNA for the CDR3: TGTGCCAGCAGCTCGACTAGCGGAGAGACCCAGTACTTC.

This clonotype has ten or more counts. This chain uses TRBV7-3 with TRBJ2-7; maybe TRBD2 (6 bases). Germline lookup yields CDR1 SGHTA and CDR2 FQGTGA. Between the trimmed V and J ends, which lost 0 bases and 5 bases, there was a span of 14 bases. The CDR3 loop spans 15 amino acids. DNA of the CDR3: TGTGCCAGCAGCTTAACGGGGGGTGGCGTCAACGAGCAGTACTTC. It translates to CASSLTGGGVNEQYF. Complete variable domain (other parts from reference TRBV7-3 and TRBJ2-7): GAGVSQTPSNKVTEKGKYVELRCDPISGHTALYWYRQSLGQGPEFLIYFQGTGAADDSGLPNDRFFAVRPEGSVSTLKIQRTERGDSAVYLCASSLTGGGVNEQYFGPGTRLTVT.

The chain is built from TRBV7-9 and TRBJ2-7; D could derive from TRBD1 or TRBD2 (5 bases each). The CDR3 is 13 amino acids. Per germline, CDR1 SEHNR and CDR2 FQNEAQ (reference sequence). The ends were cut back, 5 bases at V and 6 bases at J, with 14 bases in the middle. The CDR3 nucleotides read TGTGCCAGCAGCACCCGGGGCCACCCCGAGCAGTACTTC. Amino acids: CASSTRGHPEQYF.

V is TRBV3-1 and J is TRBJ1-1; a possible D gene is TRBD1 (5 bases). V was shortened by 1 base and J by 7 bases, with 22 bases between the two germline ends. Looked up from germline, CDR1 is LGHDT and CDR2 is YNNKEL (reference sequence). The CDR3 length is 17 residues. This CDR3 reads CASSQGPRRGGQDEAFF. The CDR3, as DNA: TGTGCCAGCAGCCAAGGACCCCGCCGGGGCGGGCAGGATGAAGCTTTCTTT. Full variable domain (missing parts from reference TRBV3-1 and TRBJ1-1): DTAVSQTPKYLVTQMGNDKSIKCEQNLGHDTMYWYKQDSKKFLKIMFSYNNKELIINETVPNRFSPKSPDKAHLNLHINSLELGDSAVYFCASSQGPRRGGQDEAFFGQGTRLTVV.

This clonotype was detected a few times. The J gene is TRBJ2-7, the V gene TRBV20-1; D might be TRBD2 (7 bases). The V gene lost 1 base and the J gene lost 5 bases, with 18 bases spanning the gap. Germline V gene data show CDR1 as DFQATT and CDR2 as SNEGSKA (reference sequence). The CDR3 length is 15 residues. CDR3 DNA: TGCAGTGCTAGAGTGTCCGGGGGGCGCTGGGACGAGCAGTACTTC. Translation gives CSARVSGGRWDEQYF.

The chain uses TRBV30 and TRBJ1-4; weak D call: TRBD1 (5 bases). The germline V gene has CDR1 GTSNPN and CDR2 SVGIG (reference sequence). Trimming stripped 3 bases from V and 0 bases from J, with 8 bases between. This CDR3 contains 14 residues. The CDR3 protein is CAWRGEPTNEKLFF. DNA for the CDR3: TGTGCCTGGAGGGGGGAACCAACTAATGAAAAACTGTTTTTT.